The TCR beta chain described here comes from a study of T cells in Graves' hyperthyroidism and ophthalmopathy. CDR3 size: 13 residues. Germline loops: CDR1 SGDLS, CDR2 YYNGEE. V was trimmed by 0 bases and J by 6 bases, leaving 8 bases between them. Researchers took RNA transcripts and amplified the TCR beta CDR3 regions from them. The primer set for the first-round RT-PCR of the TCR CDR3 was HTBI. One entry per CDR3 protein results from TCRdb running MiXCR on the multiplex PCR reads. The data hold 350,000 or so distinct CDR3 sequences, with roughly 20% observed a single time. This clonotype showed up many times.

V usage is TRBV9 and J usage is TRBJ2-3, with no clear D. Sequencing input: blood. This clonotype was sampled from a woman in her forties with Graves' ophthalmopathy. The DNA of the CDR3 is TGTGCCAGCAGCGTAGCGGGTTGGGATACGCAGTATTTT. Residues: CASSVAGWDTQYF.